This is a list of T cell receptor beta chains from one sample in a study of blood T cells in healthy people across ages. TCRdb used MiXCR to reprocess the 5' RACE reads, holding one entry per CDR3 protein. The sample lists around 900,000 distinct CDR3 sequences, 29% occurring once. Sequenced input: blood. These receptors all come from an elderly woman in good health. CDR3s include the opening cysteine and the closing phenylalanine or tryptophan. The D gene is left open where the match is weak. Not every row has a clone size; where given, it reads once, few, many or a size class.

D gene | clone size | J gene | V gene | CDR3 DNA | CDR3 protein
NA | many | TRBJ2-1 | TRBV20-1 | TGCAGTGCTAGATGGGCGAGGACAACCTCCTCCTACAATGAGCAGTTCTTC | CSARWARTTSSYNEQFF
TRBD1 | few | TRBJ1-1 | TRBV20-1 | TGCAGTGTCGAGGGGGCGGTCACTGAAGCTTTCTTT | CSVEGAVTEAFF
NA | many | TRBJ2-7 | TRBV7-6 | TGTGCCAGCAGCTTAAGGGGCTCGAAGGGGGAGCAGTACTTC | CASSLRGSKGEQYF
NA | many | TRBJ2-5 | TRBV5-1 | TGCGCCAGCCGTTTCGGGACGGACGTGGAGACCCAGTACTTC | CASRFGTDVETQYF
TRBD1 | many | TRBJ2-1 | TRBV4-2 | TGTGCCAGCAGCCAAGCCGTGGGGACAGGGGAGTTCTTC | CASSQAVGTGEFF
NA | many | TRBJ2-3 | TRBV15 | TGTGCCACCAGCAGGGTGGAGCGTACAGATACGCAGTATTTT | CATSRVERTDTQYF
NA | NA | TRBJ1-4 | TRBV2 | TGTGCCAGCAGTGACCTTCCGAATGAAAAACTGTTTTTT | CASSDLPNEKLFF
NA | many | TRBJ2-7 | TRBV6-6 | TGTGCCAGCAGTTACCTTCGGAGCTACGAGCAGTACTTC | CASSYLRSYEQYF
NA | few | TRBJ1-6 | TRBV25-1 | TGTGCCAGCAGTGAAACGGCTCCCTATAATTCACCCCTCCACTTT | CASSETAPYNSPLHF
NA | few | TRBJ2-1 | TRBV6-2/TRBV6-3 | TGTGCCAGCAATCGGGGGAACAATGAGCAGTTCTTC | CASNRGNNEQFF